This T cell receptor (beta chain) was identified during a study of cytomegalovirus exposure and HLA in healthy donors. General observations from the study: The authors considered a cluster of highly shared sequence variants likely to be a sequencing artifact. Presence/absence comparisons presumed near-even sequencing depth among donors.

About this clone itself: Its cognate antigen is unknown. This sample also contains other DNA sequences that code for the same CDR3.

The CDR3 loop spans 14 amino acids. V was shortened by 4 bases and J by 2 bases, with 12 bases between the two germline ends. Per germline, CDR1 SGHNT and CDR2 YYREEE (reference sequence). Both 60 Vbeta primers and 13 Jbeta primers went into the PCR. Only in-frame clones appear in the TCRdb table, and some are missing; sequencing was by immunoSEQ multiplex PCR. The data hold around 150,000 clones, with about 83% observed a single time. V and J are TRBV5-4 and TRBJ1-2, with a weak D call TRBD1 (5 bases). The receptor was isolated from a woman younger than 45 in good health and CMV-seronegative. Sequencing was carried out using PBMCs. The CDR3 loop reads CASSLEQGNYGYTF. DNA of the CDR3: TGTGCCAGCAGCCTGGAGCAGGGAAACTATGGCTACACCTTC.